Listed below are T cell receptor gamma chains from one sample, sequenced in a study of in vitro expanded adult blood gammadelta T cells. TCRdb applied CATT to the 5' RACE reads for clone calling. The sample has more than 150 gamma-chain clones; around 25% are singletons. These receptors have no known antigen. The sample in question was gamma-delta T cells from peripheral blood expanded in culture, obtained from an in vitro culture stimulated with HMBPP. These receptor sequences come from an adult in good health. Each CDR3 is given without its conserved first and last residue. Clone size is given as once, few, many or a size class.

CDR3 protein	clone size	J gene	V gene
ALWTNGGLGKKIKV	large	TRGJP	TRGV9
ALWEIQELGKKIKV	large	TRGJP	TRGV9
ALWEVFELGKKIKV	large	TRGJP	TRGV9
ALWEEQELGKKIKV	hyperexpanded	TRGJP	TRGV9